The clone carrying this TCR beta chain came up a few times. This CDR3 spans 14 amino acids. The germline CDR1 and CDR2 sequences are LGHNA and YSLEER. The V end lost 4 bases, the J end lost 1 base, and 7 bases lay between the germline ends. TCRdb itself ran the RT-PCR reads through MiXCR, one entry per CDR3 protein. The sample yields about 700,000 distinct CDR3 sequences, over 12% seen once. The V and J genes are TRBV4-3 and TRBJ2-2; D is unclear. The TCR originated in a female donor in good health, serving as a healthy control. The specimen sequenced was memory CD4+ T cells from blood. In DNA form, the CDR3 reads TGCGCCAGCAGCCGAAAGGTGAACACCGGGGAGCTGTTTTTT. Protein sequence: CASSRKVNTGELFF.